The TCR beta chain described here comes from a study of blood T cell repertoires in COVID-19. Overall study context: The samples span acute and convalescent COVID-19 from the United States, Italy and Spain. Sample material is recorded as cDNA or gDNA derived from T cells, B-cell-depleted T cells, or PBMCs.

The data were produced by immunoSEQ multiplex PCR, yet TCRdb's version contains in-frame clones alone and is incomplete. The repertoire holds over 200,000 clones, with 88% as singletons. This TCR was sampled from a woman aged 55-69 years with acute or convalescent COVID-19. The sample was peripheral blood.

The DNA for the CDR3 is TGTGCCAGCAGCTTAGAGGGGGCCAGATACGACGAGCAGTACTTC. Amino acids: CASSLEGARYDEQYF. This chain links TRBV7-2 with TRBJ2-7; the match to TRBD1 covers 7 bases. The V gene's germline CDR1 is SGHTA and CDR2 FQGNSA. This CDR3 has 15 amino acids. V shed 1 base and J 5 bases; nucleotides not matched to a gene: 8.